This TCR beta chain was found in a study of OX40 agonist ivuxolimab in advanced cancers. For the study at large: Partial responses were recorded for three patients, including one with hepatocellular carcinoma and two with cutaneous melanoma.

Concerning this clone itself: The antigen remains undetermined.

Notes on the study in general: CD8+ T cells (on average) carried more expanded clones than CD4+ T cells.

The repertoire was sequenced with immunoSEQ multiplex PCR; TCRdb's copy has only in-frame clones and lacks some. This sample has some 66,000 clones, with about four fifths found just once. Blood got drawn at baseline, again on cycle 4 day 1, and then on cycle 7 day 1. The receptor was derived from an adult with an advanced solid tumor such as melanoma, head and neck, liver or kidney cancer. The sample in question was CD4+ or CD8+ T cells sorted from blood, obtained in a trial of the OX40 agonist ivuxolimab.

The CDR3 DNA is TGTGCCAGCAGCTCCTCGGGACAGGGGGGATTGGAGACCCAGTACTTC. Its translation is CASSSSGQGGLETQYF. V gene TRBV28 combines with J gene TRBJ2-5, with 11 bases lining up with TRBD1. Germline CDR1 MDHEN, CDR2 SYDVKM. The trim removed 6 bases at V and 5 bases at J, leaving 11 bases unmatched. This CDR3 comprises 16 residues.